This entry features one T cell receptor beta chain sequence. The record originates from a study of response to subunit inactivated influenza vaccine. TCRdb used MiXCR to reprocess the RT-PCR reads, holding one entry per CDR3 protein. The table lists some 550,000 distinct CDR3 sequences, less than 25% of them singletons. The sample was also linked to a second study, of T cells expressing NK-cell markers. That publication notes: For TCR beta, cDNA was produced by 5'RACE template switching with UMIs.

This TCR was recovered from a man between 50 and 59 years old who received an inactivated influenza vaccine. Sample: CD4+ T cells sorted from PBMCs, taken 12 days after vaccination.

CDR3: CASSLDRGTQETQYF. CDR3 bases: TGTGCCAGCAGCTTAGACAGGGGAACCCAAGAGACCCAGTACTTC. This sequence joins TRBV7-2 and TRBJ2-5; 7 bases are shared with TRBD1. Germline assignment: CDR1 SGHTA and CDR2 FQGNSA. V shed 1 base, J shed 1 base, and the junction held 3 bases outside the gene matches. The CDR3 is made up of 15 amino acids.